This T cell receptor (beta chain) was sequenced in a study of T cells after yellow fever vaccination. Study context: Fractions with few cells were prepared using SMART-Seq v4 Ultra Low Input. Broader study findings: Re-detected after boosting: most primary clones, almost 98% of CD4 and about 89% of CD8. Abundant contaminating clonotypes from the bulk population could appear in FACS-sorted repertoires. On re-exposure, the response was weaker but peaked faster, at day 5 versus 15.

Using its own MiXCR run on the 5' RACE reads, TCRdb lists one record per CDR3 protein. This table holds 150,000 to 200,000 distinct CDR3 sequences, approximately 10% found once. The length of the CDR3 is 13 residues. Between the trimmed V and J ends, which lost 5 bases and 2 bases, there was a span of 8 bases. A word on this clonotype: Its matching antigen is unknown.

The V and J genes are TRBV12-3 or TRBV12-4 and TRBJ2-3, with D unclear. Sequencing used CD8+ T cells sorted from PBMCs, obtained 45 days after the yellow fever booster vaccination. The receptor was derived from a young man who received the YFV17D yellow fever vaccine. The CDR3 loop reads CASSHTVTDTQYF. The CDR3 DNA sequence: TGTGCCAGCAGTCACACTGTCACAGATACGCAGTATTTT.